The 28 T cell receptor beta chains below all came from one sample that was sequenced in a study of regulatory T cells in long-lasting Graves disease. The time point denotes: persistent/refractory GD, antithyroid drugs over 5 years with positive TRAb. RNA extracted from PBMCs served as the sequencing template. Arm-PCR of CDR3 regions and iRepertoire HTBI primers were used to build TCR beta libraries. One entry per CDR3 protein results from TCRdb running MiXCR on the multiplex PCR reads. The profile shows about 460,000 distinct CDR3 sequences, about 22% of them singletons. The starting material was peripheral blood mononuclear cells (PBMCs), obtained when the disease was refractory, from a patient treated with antithyroid drugs. These receptors all come from a female donor with Graves disease.

This clonotype was recorded many times. The chain has TRBV7-2 and TRBJ1-5; no definite D call. This CDR3 spans 16 amino acids. Germline values: CDR1 SGHTA, CDR2 FQGNSA. The V and J ends lost 0 bases and 1 base respectively, with 10 bases between them. This CDR3 reads CASSLAVGGSNQPQHF. The CDR3 DNA reads as TGTGCCAGCAGCTTAGCTGTAGGAGGGAGCAATCAGCCCCAGCATTTT. The variable domain in full, completed from reference TRBV7-2 and TRBJ1-5, reads GAGVSQSPSNKVTEKGKDVELRCDPISGHTALYWYRQSLGQGLEFLIYFQGNSAPDKSGLPSDRFSAERTGGSVSTLTIQRTQQEDSAVYLCASSLAVGGSNQPQHFGDGTRLSIL.

V is TRBV7-9 and J is TRBJ1-5; D gene ambiguous. V was trimmed by 1 base and J by 8 bases, leaving 12 bases between them. Per the germline V gene, CDR1 is SEHNR and CDR2 is FQNEAQ (reference sequence). The CDR3 runs 14 residues. CDR3 nucleotide sequence: TGTGCCAGCAGCTTAGAGACGGGGTTGGAGCCCCAGCATTTT. It specifies CASSLETGLEPQHF.

There are many counts of this clonotype. The chain joins TRBV28 to TRBJ1-6; D unresolved. This CDR3 has 11 amino acids. Trimming took 1 base from V and 12 from J, leaving 4 bases between them. Germline V gene data show CDR1 as MDHEN and CDR2 as SYDVKM. For the CDR3, the DNA is TGTGCCAGCAGTTTATCTAGACCCCTCCACTTT. Protein: CASSLSRPLHF.

This clonotype was found once. This chain uses TRBV28 with TRBJ2-5; 10 nucleotides align to TRBD1. CDR3 length equals 15 residues. The V and J ends lost 6 bases and 5 bases, in that order; junction bases with no gene match: 9. Germline V gene data show CDR1 as MDHEN and CDR2 as SYDVKM. CDR3 nucleotide sequence: TGTGCCAGCAGCTCTTCCGGGACAGGGGTGGAGACCCAGTACTTC. Encoded protein: CASSSSGTGVETQYF.

The J gene is TRBJ1-3, the V gene TRBV7-2; the D is unclear. V lost 1 base to trimming and J lost 3 bases, with 10 bases between them. CDR3 length: 15 residues. Per the germline V gene, CDR1 is SGHTA and CDR2 is FQGNSA. CDR3 nucleotides: TGTGCCAGCAGCTTAGTGGGGTCCGGTGGAAACACCATATATTTT. Its translation is CASSLVGSGGNTIYF.

This rearrangement joins TRBV20-1 to TRBJ2-7; TRBD2 is a possible D gene (7 bases). The V end was cut by 6 bases, the J end by 6 bases, with 15 bases between. Germline V gene lookup returns CDR1 DFQATT and CDR2 SNEGSKA (reference sequence). This CDR3 contains 12 residues. The CDR3 sequence: CSAKGGLLEQYF. CDR3 DNA: TGCAGTGCGAAGGGGGGGCTACTCGAGCAGTACTTC.

The chain carries TRBV5-1 and TRBJ1-2, with D perhaps TRBD1 (5 bases). V was pared by 3 bases and J by 8 bases, with 17 bases between. In germline, CDR1 is SGHRS, CDR2 YFSETQ. The CDR3 runs to 14 residues. Here the CDR3 DNA reads TGCGCCAGCAGCTCACGACGGAGGGACGAGGGCTACACCTTC. The encoded protein is CASSSRRRDEGYTF.

The chain employs TRBV4-2 and TRBJ1-2; 9 bases map to TRBD1. Trimming cost V 5 bases and J 7 bases; bases outside gene matches: 8. This CDR3 has 14 amino acids. Per germline, CDR1 LGHNA and CDR2 YNFKEQ. The CDR3 is CASSGRDRASGYTF. CDR3 bases: TGTGCCAGCAGCGGCCGGGACAGGGCTAGTGGCTACACCTTC.

This clonotype was seen many times. The chain combines TRBV14 with TRBJ2-7; possible D gene TRBD2, 6 bases. V gave up 4 bases and J gave up 3 bases, with 13 bases separating them. CDR1 and CDR2 from the germline V gene are SGHDN and FVKESK. The CDR3 contains 14 residues. CDR3 amino acids: CASSPTMGGYEQYF. CDR3 bases: TGTGCCAGCAGCCCTACAATGGGGGGCTACGAGCAGTACTTC.

Comment on this clonotype: Just one base apart from a much larger clone, this may be a read error. The chain employs TRBV6-1 and TRBJ1-2; D is unresolved. CDR3 length: 17 residues. The germline V gene has CDR1 MNHNS and CDR2 SASEGT. V was pared by 5 bases and J by 4 bases, with 23 bases between. CDR3 sequence reads: CASSHSMLDGPFYGYTF. In DNA form, the CDR3 reads TGTGCCAGCAGTCACTCTATGTTGGATGGGCCTTTCTATGGCTACACCTTC.

CDR3 protein: CSARGQSPNTEAFF. The DNA of the CDR3 is TGCAGTGCTAGAGGACAGTCCCCAAACACTGAAGCTTTCTTT. This sequence joins TRBV20-1 and TRBJ1-1, with D perhaps matching TRBD1 (5 bases). The CDR3 has 14 amino acids. V was cut by 1 base and J by 2 bases, with 11 bases left in between. Germline CDR1 is DFQATT and CDR2 is SNEGSKA (reference sequence).

The chain is built from TRBV4-2 and TRBJ1-5; D unclear. CDR3 length equals 14 residues. Trimming stripped 4 bases from V and 4 bases from J, with 11 bases between. Germline-derived CDR1 and CDR2 are LGHNA and YNFKEQ. The CDR3 sequence is CASSRVLGNQPQHF. CDR3 nucleotides: TGTGCCAGCAGCCGAGTCTTGGGGAATCAGCCCCAGCATTTT.

This chain joins TRBV7-2 and TRBJ1-5; the D is unclear. The CDR3 is 13 residues long. V was trimmed by 4 bases and J by 9 bases, leaving 13 bases between them. The germline V gene encodes CDR1 SGHTA and CDR2 FQGNSA. The CDR3 nucleotides are TGTGCCAGCAGCTCTAGTCAGACTCGGCCCCAGCATTTT. Residues: CASSSSQTRPQHF.

This sequence joins TRBV7-2 and TRBJ1-2; D unresolved. Germline V gene data show CDR1 as SGHTA and CDR2 as FQGNSA. V gave up 8 bases and J gave up 6 bases, with 7 bases separating them. The CDR3 extends over 10 amino acids. The CDR3 reads CASGNNGYTF. The CDR3 DNA follows: TGTGCCAGCGGAAATAATGGCTACACCTTC.

The table lists this clonotype with many counts. The J gene is TRBJ1-2, the V gene TRBV7-2; 7 bases line up with TRBD1. V shed 5 bases, J shed 5 bases, and the junction held 8 bases outside the gene matches. The CDR3 spans 14 residues. Germline lookup yields CDR1 SGHTA and CDR2 FQGNSA. CDR3 nucleotide sequence: TGTGCCAGCAGCCCCGGACAGGATAGTTATGGCTACACCTTC. Amino acid sequence: CASSPGQDSYGYTF.

Many counts were recorded for this clonotype. This chain uses TRBV6-1 with TRBJ2-7; D not certain. The CDR3 is 11 residues long. V was clipped by 10 bases and J by 0 bases, with 7 bases between them. Germline-derived CDR1 and CDR2 are MNHNS and SASEGT. In nucleotides, the CDR3 is TGTGCCACCACCGGCTCCTACGAGCAGTACTTC. Amino acid sequence: CATTGSYEQYF.

J is TRBJ1-4 and V is TRBV20-1; D may be TRBD1 (5 bases). The ends were cut back, 4 bases at V and 7 bases at J, with 10 bases in the middle. The CDR3 has 12 residues. The germline V gene encodes CDR1 DFQATT and CDR2 SNEGSKA (reference sequence). The CDR3 loop reads CSAMGVFEKLFF. As DNA, the CDR3 is TGCAGTGCTATGGGGGTTTTTGAAAAACTGTTTTTT.

The V gene is TRBV11-3, the J gene TRBJ2-3, with 14 bases fitting TRBD2. Germline V gene data show CDR1 as SGHNT and CDR2 as YENEEA. Unmatched junction bases numbered 1, after V lost 4 bases and J lost 1 base. This CDR3 has 16 amino acids. CDR3 residues: CASSSGLAGGTDTQYF. For the CDR3, the DNA is TGTGCCAGCAGCTCGGGACTAGCGGGGGGCACAGATACGCAGTATTTT.

This clonotype was detected many times. The chain uses TRBV2 and TRBJ2-7, with D perhaps TRBD2 (7 bases). From germline, CDR1 is SNHLY and CDR2 FYNNEI. Trimming pared 10 bases from V and 0 bases from J, leaving 16 bases between. This CDR3 comprises 14 residues. The CDR3, as DNA: TGTGCCACTAAGGGAGCGGGACACTCCTACGAGCAGTACTTC. Amino acids: CATKGAGHSYEQYF.

This clonotype has a count of ten or more. The rearrangement joins TRBV27 to TRBJ1-1, with D maybe TRBD1 (6 bases). Trimming left V 8 bases short and J 0 bases short, with 10 bases between. Germline V gives CDR1 MNHEY, CDR2 SMNVEV (reference sequence). This CDR3 comprises 13 residues. The CDR3 sequence: CASGQGMNTEAFF. The CDR3 DNA sequence: TGTGCCAGCGGTCAGGGGATGAACACTGAAGCTTTCTTT.

This clonotype has at least ten counts. CDR3 sequence: CASRPVRSYEQYF. In DNA, the CDR3 is TGTGCCAGCAGGCCCGTTCGCTCCTACGAGCAGTACTTC. The chain is built from TRBV28 and TRBJ2-7, with no clear D. The CDR3 is made up of 13 amino acids. V shed 6 bases and J shed 0 bases, with 9 bases lying between them. The germline gives CDR1 MDHEN, CDR2 SYDVKM.

Ten or more counts support this clonotype. The rearrangement joins TRBV28 to TRBJ1-2, with 7 bases aligning to TRBD1. Germline assignment: CDR1 MDHEN and CDR2 SYDVKM. CDR3 length: 12 residues. Unmatched junction bases numbered 7, after V lost 8 bases and J lost 7 bases. The CDR3 nucleotides are TGTGCCAGCTACCTTACAGGGGTTGGCTACACCTTC. It specifies CASYLTGVGYTF.

This clonotype was found many times. V and J are TRBV20-1 and TRBJ1-1; weak D call: TRBD1 (5 bases). Trimming shortened V by 3 bases and J by 1 base, and 12 bases separated the two germline ends. The CDR3 extends over 14 amino acids. CDR1 and CDR2 (germline): DFQATT, SNEGSKA (reference sequence). Here the CDR3 DNA reads TGCAGTGCTAGGGGCAGGGTTGGGAACACTGAAGCTTTCTTT. Its translation: CSARGRVGNTEAFF.

V is TRBV4-3 and J is TRBJ2-1, with TRBD2 as a possible D gene (5 bases). Per the germline V gene, CDR1 is LGHNA and CDR2 is YSLEER. V was cut by 1 base and J by 3 bases, with 16 bases left in between. CDR3 length: 17 residues. The chain's CDR3 is CASSQVDEGAIYNEQFF. The CDR3 coding sequence is TGCGCCAGCAGCCAAGTTGATGAGGGCGCTATCTACAATGAGCAGTTCTTC.

This clonotype showed up many times. The gene calls are TRBV12-5 and TRBJ1-5; 11 positions agree with TRBD1. The V segment lost 4 bases and the J segment 3 bases; nucleotides outside the gene matches: 5. Germline loops: CDR1 LGHNT, CDR2 FRNRAP. CDR3 length equals 16 residues. DNA of the CDR3: TGTGCTAGTGGTTCCGGACAGGGGGCAAACAATCAGCCCCAGCATTTT. It yields the protein CASGSGQGANNQPQHF.

There are many counts of this clonotype. The CDR3 is CSAGDAEAFF. The CDR3 DNA sequence: TGCAGTGCGGGGGACGCTGAAGCTTTCTTT. The chain is built from TRBV20-1 and TRBJ1-1, with a tentative D call TRBD1 (5 bases). V was pared by 6 bases and J by 6 bases, with 8 bases between. This CDR3 has 10 residues. The germline CDR1 and CDR2 sequences are DFQATT and SNEGSKA (reference sequence).

A few counts support this clonotype. J is TRBJ1-1 and V is TRBV20-1; possibly TRBD1 for D (5 bases). V was clipped by 0 bases and J by 6 bases, with 17 bases between them. The CDR3 sequence is 15 residues long. Per the germline V gene, CDR1 is DFQATT and CDR2 is SNEGSKA (reference sequence). CDR3 sequence (DNA): TGCAGTGCTAGAGATGGGGGGGACCCCTGGGCTGAAGCTTTCTTT. Amino acid sequence: CSARDGGDPWAEAFF.

The J gene is TRBJ2-5, the V gene TRBV13; TRBD2 agrees at 11 bases. The V segment lost 5 bases and the J segment 4 bases; nucleotides outside the gene matches: 6. Germline V gene lookup returns CDR1 PRHDT and CDR2 FYEKMQ (reference sequence). The CDR3 has 15 residues. CDR3: CASSISGGAGETQYF. The CDR3 nucleotides are TGTGCCAGCAGCATTAGCGGGGGGGCTGGAGAGACCCAGTACTTC.